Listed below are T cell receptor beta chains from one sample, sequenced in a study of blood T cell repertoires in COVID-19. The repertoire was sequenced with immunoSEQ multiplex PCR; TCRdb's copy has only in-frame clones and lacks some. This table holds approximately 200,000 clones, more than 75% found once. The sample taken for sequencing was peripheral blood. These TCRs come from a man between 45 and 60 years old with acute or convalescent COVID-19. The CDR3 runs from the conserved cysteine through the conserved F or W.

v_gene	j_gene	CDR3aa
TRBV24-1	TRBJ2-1	CATSELTGRNYNEQFF
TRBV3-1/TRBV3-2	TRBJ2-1	CASSQLAGGPYNEQFF
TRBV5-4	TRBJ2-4	CASSLVTSGGLAKNIQYF
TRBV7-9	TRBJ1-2	CASSSSDRGFYGYTF
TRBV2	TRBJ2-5	CANRAGPGQETQYF
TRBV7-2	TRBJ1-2	CASRQKDRVYGYTF
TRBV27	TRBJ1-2	CASRSRPDYGYTF
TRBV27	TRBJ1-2	CASSFLREGEAGYTF
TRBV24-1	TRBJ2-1	CATSGSTGGDEQFF
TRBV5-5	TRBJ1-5	CASSPERVDGPQHF
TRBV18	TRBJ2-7	CASSPGGEQYF